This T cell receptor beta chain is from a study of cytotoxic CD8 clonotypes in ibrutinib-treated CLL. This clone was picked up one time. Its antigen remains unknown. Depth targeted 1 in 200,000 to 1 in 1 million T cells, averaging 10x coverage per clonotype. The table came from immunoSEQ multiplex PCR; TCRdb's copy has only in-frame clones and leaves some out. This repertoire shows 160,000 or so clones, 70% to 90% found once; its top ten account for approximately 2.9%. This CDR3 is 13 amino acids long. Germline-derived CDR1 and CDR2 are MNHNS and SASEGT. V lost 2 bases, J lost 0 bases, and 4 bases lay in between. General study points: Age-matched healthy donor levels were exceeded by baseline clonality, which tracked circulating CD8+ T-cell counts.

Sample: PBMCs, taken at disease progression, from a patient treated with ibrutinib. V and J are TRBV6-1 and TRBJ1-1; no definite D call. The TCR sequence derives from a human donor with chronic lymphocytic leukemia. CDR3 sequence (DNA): TGTGCCAGCAGTGAATCCCTGAACACTGAAGCTTTCTTT. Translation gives CASSESLNTEAFF.